This T cell receptor beta chain is drawn from a study of radiotherapy plus CTLA-4 blockade in lung cancer. Background on the study: Objective responses were seen in over 15% of patients, disease control in 25% to 35%. Study-level results: TCR clones of tumor origin grew in blood after radiotherapy plus ipilimumab. Dynamics of early blood T cell clones, together with interferon-beta, were reportedly the best predictors of response.

Germline assignment: CDR1 SGHTA and CDR2 FQGNSA. CDR3 length equals 15 residues. Trimming removed 5 bases from V and 4 bases from J; junction bases left unmatched: 8. In this sample, this clone turned up a few times. Its antigen is not known. Profiled with immunoSEQ multiplex PCR; TCRdb holds only in-frame clones, not every one. The table records 50,000 to 70,000 clones, just over 75% of them present only once. The input for sequencing was peripheral blood, taken from a patient treated with radiotherapy plus ipilimumab. This TCR was sampled from a human donor with non-small cell lung cancer who had a partial response to radiotherapy plus ipilimumab. The chain combines TRBV7-2 with TRBJ1-3, with 7 bases that match TRBD1. DNA of the CDR3: TGTGCCAGCAGCCCACCGACAGGGAGGGGAAACACCATATATTTT. Amino acids: CASSPPTGRGNTIYF.